One and the same sample provided the 12 T cell receptor beta chains below, sequenced in a study of neurological immune-mediated disorders. A single record per CDR3 protein comes from TCRdb applying MiXCR to the 5' RACE reads. This table has some 77,000 distinct CDR3 sequences, about an eighth appearing once. Time point noted: longitudinal time-point 1 (baseline). Source material: PBMCs. The receptors come from a female donor with HTLV-1-associated myelopathy (HAM/TSP).

This clonotype was recorded at least ten times. This chain joins TRBV5-1 and TRBJ1-2; D perhaps matches TRBD1 (6 bases). Germline lookup yields CDR1 SGHRS and CDR2 YFSETQ. Trimming cost V 0 bases and J 6 bases, with 12 bases left between them. This CDR3 comprises 14 residues. The CDR3 region has the DNA TGCGCCAGCAGCTTGGCCCAGGGGAAGGATGGCTACACCTTC. Translation gives CASSLAQGKDGYTF.

This clonotype was detected many times. This chain connects TRBV5-5 to TRBJ2-3, with D possibly being TRBD2 (5 bases). The CDR3 extends over 14 amino acids. Germline V gene lookup returns CDR1 SGHKS and CDR2 YYEKEE (reference sequence). V lost 2 bases and J lost 6, with 13 bases in between. CDR3 in amino acids: CASSLRTLSDTQYF. Here the CDR3 DNA reads TGTGCCAGCAGCTTAAGGACTTTATCGGATACGCAGTATTTT.

This clonotype was observed many times. The chain couples TRBV7-9 to TRBJ2-3, with unresolved D. Germline loops: CDR1 SEHNR, CDR2 FQNEAQ (reference sequence). Trimming stripped 4 bases from V and 0 bases from J, with 11 bases between. The length of the CDR3 is 15 residues. Here the CDR3 reads CASSYPRLSTDTQYF. In DNA form, the CDR3 reads TGTGCCAGCAGCTATCCCCGTTTAAGCACAGATACGCAGTATTTT.

This clonotype was counted at least ten times. The chain has TRBV10-1 and TRBJ2-7; 11 positions agree with TRBD2. The V and J ends lost 8 bases and 6 bases, in that order; junction bases with no gene match: 6. The CDR3 length is 13 residues. Germline CDR1 reads WNHNN; CDR2 reads SYGVQD (reference sequence). CDR3 residues: CASSGTSGGEQYF. CDR3 coding DNA: TGCGCCAGCTCAGGGACTAGCGGAGGCGAGCAGTACTTC.

The sample holds many counts of this clonotype. The rearrangement joins TRBV20-1 to TRBJ1-1; TRBD1 is a possible D gene (6 bases). CDR1 is DFQATT, CDR2 SNEGSKA, per germline (reference sequence). The CDR3 loop spans 14 amino acids. Trimming took off 3 bases at V and 2 bases at J, with 13 bases between the two ends. CDR3 sequence: CSARFGGPNTEAFF. As DNA, the CDR3 is TGCAGTGCTAGGTTCGGGGGGCCTAACACTGAAGCTTTCTTT.

A note on this clonotype: An end of the junction does not agree with germline; a read error may underlie this. This rearrangement joins TRBV7-6 to TRBJ2-5; D perhaps matches TRBD1 (5 bases). CDR3 length: 14 amino acids. Germline V gene sequence: CDR1 SGHVS, CDR2 FNYEAQ. CDR3 in amino acids: CTSNLFQGQETQYF. CDR3 bases: TGTACCAGCAATCTCTTCCAGGGCCAAGAGACCCAGTACTTC.

This clonotype occurred a few times. The chain joins TRBV11-2 to TRBJ2-2; D may be TRBD2 (5 bases). The germline V gene encodes CDR1 SGHAT and CDR2 FQNNGV. Trimming cost V 6 bases and J 6 bases, with 14 bases left between them. This CDR3 has 14 residues. The CDR3 loop is CASSPQWESGELFF. The DNA for the CDR3 is TGTGCCAGCAGTCCTCAGTGGGAGTCCGGGGAGCTGTTTTTT.

This clonotype was counted many times. The V gene is TRBV7-7, the J gene TRBJ2-2; D call uncertain. This CDR3 comprises 14 residues. Germline V gene sequence: CDR1 SSHAT, CDR2 FNYEAQ (reference sequence). V lost 2 bases to trimming and J lost 4 bases, with 8 bases between them. In DNA, the CDR3 is TGTGCCAGCAGCTTATCACAGAGCACCGGGGAGCTGTTTTTT. Residues: CASSLSQSTGELFF.

This clonotype was observed at least ten times. The V call is TRBV5-1, the J call TRBJ2-2, with TRBD2 matching over 13 bases. The CDR3 runs to 14 residues. J gave up 4 bases and V 7 bases, and 1 base lay outside the gene matches. The germline V gene encodes CDR1 SGHRS and CDR2 YFSETQ. The CDR3 DNA follows: TGCGCCAGCCGGACTAGCGGGGGCACCGGGGAGCTGTTTTTT. This sequence encodes CASRTSGGTGELFF.

The V gene is TRBV11-2, the J gene TRBJ2-7; no clear D gene. Germline-derived CDR1 and CDR2 are SGHAT and FQNNGV. V was pared by 4 bases and J by 2 bases, with 9 bases between. The CDR3 loop spans 13 amino acids. The CDR3 DNA follows: TGTGCCAGCAGCTCGACCACCCCCTACGAGCAGTACTTC. It is translated as CASSSTTPYEQYF.

This clonotype was picked up many times. The rearrangement uses TRBV5-1 and TRBJ2-1, with TRBD1 as a possible D gene (5 bases). Per the germline V gene, CDR1 is SGHRS and CDR2 is YFSETQ. Trimming left V 4 bases short and J 4 bases short, with 9 bases between. CDR3 length: 13 amino acids. In DNA form, the CDR3 reads TGCGCCAGCAGCCTGACAGCGTACAATGAGCAGTTCTTC. Translating it yields CASSLTAYNEQFF.

This clonotype occurred many times. This chain links TRBV4-1 with TRBJ2-7, with D unclear. V was shortened by 4 bases and J by 2 bases, with 9 bases between the two germline ends. Germline CDR1 reads MGHRA; CDR2 reads YSYEKL. The CDR3 extends over 13 amino acids. As DNA, the CDR3 is TGCGCCAGCAGCCGGCAAGACGCCTACGAGCAGTACTTC. Protein product: CASSRQDAYEQYF.